What follows is one T cell receptor beta chain and its context. Its target is not known. The assay was immunoSEQ multiplex PCR, and TCRdb's table has in-frame clones only and misses some. The sample consists of about 100,000 clones, roughly 94% of them appearing once. These data are taken from a study of siplizumab effects on memory and regulatory T cells. Findings of the study overall: The apparent diversity of naive T cells exceeded that of memory cells, and naive T cells seemed to make a major contribution to the alloresponse. Proliferating siplizumab-cultured Tregs lacked confirmed suppressive function. Some alloreactive sequences were traceable to unstimulated CD4+ memory cells, and siplizumab significantly reduced them. Roughly 80-97% of proliferating CD4+ or CD8+ clones lacked an assignable naive or memory phenotype.

CDR1 is MGHRA, CDR2 YSYEKL, per germline. The CDR3 consists of 18 residues. Trimming took 3 bases from V and 6 from J; bases not matched to a gene: 10. The sequenced material came from Tregs sorted from blood. This TCR derives from a human donor in good health. The rearrangement links TRBV4-1 to TRBJ2-1; 14 bases map to TRBD2. The DNA of the CDR3 is TGCGCCAGCAGCCACCGCCGGATGACTAGCGGGAGGGGCAATGAGCAGTTCTTC. It is translated as CASSHRRMTSGRGNEQFF.